Given below is one TCR beta chain in context. What it binds is not known. This entry belongs to a study of cytomegalovirus exposure and HLA in healthy donors. The CDR3 length is 14 residues. The V and J ends lost 3 bases and 4 bases, in that order; junction bases with no gene match: 1. From germline, CDR1 is MRHNA and CDR2 SNTAGT. Study-wide findings and caveats: Common viral pathogens seemed to be connected with several of the most significant clusters, according to a later analysis. Three chains linked to CMV were shown in vitro to be specific for CMV antigens. Cytomegalovirus status was reportedly diagnosed by the classifier with high specificity and sensitivity.

Use of 60 Vbeta and 13 Jbeta primers characterized the PCR. TCRdb's copy holds only in-frame clones and misses some; the assay was immunoSEQ multiplex PCR. The table records nearly 110,000 clones, 60% to 80% of them present only once. Sequencing input: PBMCs. The receptor comes from a boy under 18 in good health and CMV-seronegative. This chain connects TRBV6-4 to TRBJ2-2, with 8 bases matching TRBD2. The CDR3: CASSEGTSTGELFF. DNA for the CDR3: TGTGCCAGCAGTGAGGGGACTAGCACCGGGGAGCTGTTTTTT.